This T cell receptor beta chain was observed in a study of OX40 agonist ivuxolimab in advanced cancers. At the level of the study: Of the patients, three showed partial responses, one with hepatocellular carcinoma and two with cutaneous melanoma.

Germline V gives CDR1 SEHNR, CDR2 FQNEAQ (reference sequence). The CDR3 has 13 residues. The V and J ends lost 6 bases and 8 bases respectively, with 16 bases between them. Clones were read by immunoSEQ multiplex PCR, and TCRdb kept only the in-frame ones, dropping some. The repertoire holds 65,000 to 75,000 clones, with 70% to 90% as singletons. This chain links TRBV7-9 with TRBJ1-2; D is uncertain. The source is an adult with an advanced solid tumor such as melanoma, head and neck, liver or kidney cancer. The input for sequencing was CD4+ or CD8+ T cells sorted from blood, taken in a trial of the OX40 agonist ivuxolimab. CDR3 nucleotide sequence: TGTGCCAGCAGACTTGCCGGGGTTCAAGGCTACACCTTC. Residues: CASRLAGVQGYTF.